These 5 T cell receptor beta chains were all obtained from the same sample, sequenced in a study of blood T cell repertoires in COVID-19. Profiled with immunoSEQ multiplex PCR; TCRdb holds only in-frame clones, not every one. The sample has about 280,000 clones; approximately 85% are singletons. The sequenced sample consisted of PBMCs or T cells enriched from blood (not recorded which). Every receptor here comes from a woman aged 25 to 39 who had recovered from COVID-19.

This clone has only one observation. The chain links TRBV4-1 to TRBJ1-1; no firm D call. The CDR3 is made up of 15 amino acids. Trimming removed 1 base from V and 2 bases from J, with 11 bases in between. Germline V gene data show CDR1 as MGHRA and CDR2 as YSYEKL. CDR3 in amino acids: CASSQGIQSNTEAFF. Written as DNA, the CDR3 is TGCGCCAGCAGCCAAGGTATACAGTCTAACACTGAAGCTTTCTTT.

The V call is TRBV25-1, the J call TRBJ2-1; 9 positions match TRBD1. Losses at the gene ends were 7 bases for V and 3 bases for J; bases not matched to a gene: 4. This CDR3 is built from 14 residues. CDR1 and CDR2 from the germline V gene are MGHDK and SYGVNS. CDR3 nucleotide sequence: TGTGCCAGCAAGAAGGACAGGGGCTACAATGAGCAGTTCTTC. This encodes CASKKDRGYNEQFF.

J is TRBJ1-1 and V is TRBV11-2, with TRBD1 as a possible D gene (6 bases). V lost 5 bases and J lost 1, with 17 bases in between. This CDR3 has 16 amino acids. CDR1 and CDR2 from the germline V gene are SGHAT and FQNNGV. Written as DNA, the CDR3 is TGTGCCAGCAGCACGCACAGGGCCATAAAGAACACTGAAGCTTTCTTT. As protein: CASSTHRAIKNTEAFF.

This clone was counted only a few times. The chain carries TRBV29-1 and TRBJ1-2; D not certain. The V end lost 5 bases, the J end lost 11 bases, and 6 bases lay between the germline ends. Per the germline V gene, CDR1 is SQVTM and CDR2 is ANQGSEA. The CDR3 sequence is 8 residues long. CDR3 DNA sequence: TGCAGCGTTAGTCGGTACACCTTC. Its protein product is CSVSRYTF. The whole variable domain, filled in from reference TRBV29-1 and TRBJ1-2, reads SAVISQKPSRDICQRGTSLTIQCQVDSQVTMMFWYRQQPGQSLTLIATANQGSEATYESGFVIDKFPISRPNLTFSTLTVSNMSPEDSSIYLCSVSRYTFGSGTRLTVV.

This chain links TRBV10-2 with TRBJ1-5, with 7 bases matching TRBD1. Germline CDR1 reads WSHSY; CDR2 reads SAAADI. This CDR3 contains 16 residues. Trimming took 4 bases from V and 4 from J; bases not matched to a gene: 10. CDR3 residues: CASSATGTALNQPQHF. The DNA of the CDR3 is TGCGCCAGCAGTGCTACCGGGACAGCCTTAAATCAGCCCCAGCATTTT.